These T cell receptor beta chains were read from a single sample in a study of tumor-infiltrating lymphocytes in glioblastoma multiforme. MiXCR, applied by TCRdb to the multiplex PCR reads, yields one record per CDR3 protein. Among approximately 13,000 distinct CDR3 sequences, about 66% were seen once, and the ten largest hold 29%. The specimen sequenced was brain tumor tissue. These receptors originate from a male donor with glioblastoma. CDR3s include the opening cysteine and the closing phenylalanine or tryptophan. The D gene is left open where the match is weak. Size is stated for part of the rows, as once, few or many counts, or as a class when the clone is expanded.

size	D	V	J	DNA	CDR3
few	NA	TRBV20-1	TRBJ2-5	TGCAGTGCTAGATCAGGGGCTGATTTGGAGACCCAGTACTTC	CSARSGADLETQYF
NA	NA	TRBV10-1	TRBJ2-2	TGCGCTGGCAGTGAAATGGCTAGCGAGAGGGCCGGGGAGCTGTTTTTT	CAGSEMASERAGELFF
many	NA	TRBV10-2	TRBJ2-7	TGCGCCAGCAGTGAGTCGGGTACGCAGTACTTC	CASSESGTQYF
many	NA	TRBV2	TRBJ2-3	TGTGCCAGCAAGGACGGATGGGAAGATACGCAGTATTTT	CASKDGWEDTQYF
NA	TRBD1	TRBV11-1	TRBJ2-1	TGTGCCAGTGAAAGGGGGACAGCCAATGAGCAGTTCTTC	CASERGTANEQFF
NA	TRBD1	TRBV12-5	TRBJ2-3	TGTGCTAGTGGTTTGGGGACAGGGGTAGCAGATACGCAGAATTTC	CASGLGTGVADTQNF
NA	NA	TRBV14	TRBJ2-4	TGTGCCAGCAGCCAAGTCCGACACCTGGCCAAAAAGATTCAGTACTTC	CASSQVRHLAKKIQYF
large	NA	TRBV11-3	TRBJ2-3	TGTGCCAGCAGCTTAGGAGGCCACCGGAGCACAGATACGCAGTATTTT	CASSLGGHRSTDTQYF
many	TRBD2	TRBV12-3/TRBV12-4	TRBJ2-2	TGTGCCAGCAGTTTAAGGGGACTAAACACCGGGGAGCTGTTTTTT	CASSLRGLNTGELFF
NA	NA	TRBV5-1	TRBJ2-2	TGCGCCAGCAGCCTCTTAGGGGGAGGCGTTAACGGGGACCTGTCTTTT	CASSLLGGGVNGDLSF
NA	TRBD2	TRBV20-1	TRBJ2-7	TGCAGTGCTGGTAGCGGGTACGAGCAGCACTTC	CSAGSGYEQHF
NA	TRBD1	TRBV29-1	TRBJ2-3	TGCAACGTCGATGGGACAGGGGAATGCACAGATACGCAGTATTTT	CNVDGTGECTDTQYF
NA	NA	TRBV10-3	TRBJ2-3	TGTGCCATCAGCGATGGGGCCAATATGCAGTATTTT	CAISDGANMQYF
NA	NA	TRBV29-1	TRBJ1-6	TGCATCGTTGCCAGGGACGGAGGATCACCCCTTCACTTT	CIVARDGGSPLHF
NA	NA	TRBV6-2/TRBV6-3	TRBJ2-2	TGTGCCAGCAGTTGGAGGGCCACCGGGGAGCTGTTTTTT	CASSWRATGELFF
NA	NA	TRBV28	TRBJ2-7	TGTGCCAGCAGTATCCATTACGAGCAGTACTTC	CASSIHYEQYF
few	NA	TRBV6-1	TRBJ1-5	TGTGCCAGCAGTGAAGCAACTGGCAATCAGCCCCAGCATTTT	CASSEATGNQPQHF
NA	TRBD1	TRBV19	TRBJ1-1	TGTGCCAGTAGCGTGACAGGGATGAACACTGAAGCTTTCTTT	CASSVTGMNTEAFF
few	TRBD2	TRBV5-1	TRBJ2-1	TGCGCCAGCTGGCCCTCAGAGGGAGGGGTTATCTACAATGAGCAGTTCTTC	CASWPSEGGVIYNEQFF
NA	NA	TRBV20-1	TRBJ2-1	TGCAGTGCTAGAGATGTCACCCACTACAATGAGCAGTTCTTC	CSARDVTHYNEQFF
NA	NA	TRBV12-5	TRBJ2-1	TGTTCTAGTGGTTTTAGTCCTTACCGTTACAATGAGCAGTTCTTC	CSSGFSPYRYNEQFF
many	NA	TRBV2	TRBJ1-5	TGTGCTAGCAGGACTGGGCGGACCCTGAAGGATCAGCCCCAGCATTTT	CASRTGRTLKDQPQHF
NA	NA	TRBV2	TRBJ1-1	TGTGCCAGCAGTGACACCTCGAACACTGAAGCCTTCTTT	CASSDTSNTEAFF
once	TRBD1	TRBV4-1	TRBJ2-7	TGCGACAGCAGCCACTACAGGGGGAGGACCTATGAGCAATACTTC	CDSSHYRGRTYEQYF
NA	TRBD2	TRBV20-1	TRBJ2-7	TGCAGTGCTAGGGGGGCGGGAGGCTTAACCTACGAGCAGTACTTC	CSARGAGGLTYEQYF
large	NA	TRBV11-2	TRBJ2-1	TGTGCCAGCAGCCCCTTGGCCGGGACGTCCTACAATGAGCAGTTCTTC	CASSPLAGTSYNEQFF
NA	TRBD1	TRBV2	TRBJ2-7	TGTGTCACCAGAGCCGGGACAGGGAAGCGCAAGCAGTACTTC	CVTRAGTGKRKQYF
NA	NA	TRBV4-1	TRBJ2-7	TGCGCCAGCAGCCAAGATCCCCTCTCCTGCGAGCAGTACTTC	CASSQDPLSCEQYF
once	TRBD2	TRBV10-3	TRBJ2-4	TGTGCCATCAGTGGAGACGGGGGGAACATTCAGTACTTC	CAISGDGGNIQYF
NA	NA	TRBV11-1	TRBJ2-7	TGTGCCAGCAGCTTAGCGCGTCCGGACTGGGGGTACGAACAGTACTTC	CASSLARPDWGYEQYF
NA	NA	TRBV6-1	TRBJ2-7	TGTGCCGGGTCCATACTGGGCGGTTACGAGCAGTACTTC	CAGSILGGYEQYF
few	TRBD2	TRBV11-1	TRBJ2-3	TGTGCCAGCTTGACTAGCGGTCCCACAGATACGCAGTATTTT	CASLTSGPTDTQYF
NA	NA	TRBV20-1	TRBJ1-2	TGCAGTGCGCGGGACCTATTTGGACTATATGGCTACACCTTC	CSARDLFGLYGYTF
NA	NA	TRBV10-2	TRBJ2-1	TGCGCCAGCAAATGGCCTATGGTGGGCAGCAATGAGCAGTTCTTC	CASKWPMVGSNEQFF
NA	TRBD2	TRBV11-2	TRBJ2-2	TGTGCCAGCAGCCTCACGGGACTAGCGGGAGGTGGGACCGGGGAGCTGTTTTTT	CASSLTGLAGGGTGELFF
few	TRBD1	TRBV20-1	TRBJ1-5	TGCAGTGCTCTCAAAGACAGGGGAGGTCAGCCCCAGCATTTT	CSALKDRGGQPQHF
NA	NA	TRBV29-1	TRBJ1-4	TGCGGCTTTGGGACCGGGGGGACTAATGAAAAACTGTTTTTT	CGFGTGGTNEKLFF